The source of this TCR beta chain is a study of T cells after yellow fever vaccination. Across the study: A sort based on CD3, CD45RA, CCR7 and CD95 yielded the EM, EMRA, CM and Tscm memory subsets. Study-wide results and limits: By day 5 rather than day 15, the secondary response had peaked, though it was weaker. Booster samples showed a return of most primary-vaccination clones (roughly 96% CD4, 80% to 90% CD8). Within FACS-sorted repertoires, abundant clonotypes contaminating from the bulk population could be present.

Germline CDR1 and CDR2: SGHDT and YYEEEE. This CDR3 spans 14 amino acids. V was pared by 3 bases and J by 5 bases, with 5 bases of the junction left unmatched. MiXCR, applied by TCRdb to the 5' RACE reads, yields one record per CDR3 protein. The sample lists 25,000 to 35,000 distinct CDR3 sequences; roughly 6% were seen once. This clonotype has a count of ten or more. The sequences come from PBMCs, either bulk or a sorted T-cell subset (CD4+, CD8+, memory, or dextramer-sorted; not recorded which), collected on the day of the yellow fever booster vaccination. This TCR came from a young man who received the YFV17D yellow fever vaccine. The chain is built from TRBV5-6 and TRBJ2-5; 9 nucleotides agree with TRBD2. In DNA form, the CDR3 reads TGTGCCAGCAGCTCGGCGGGAGGGGCGGAGACCCAGTACTTC. This gives the protein CASSSAGGAETQYF. The full variable domain, in which reference TRBV5-6 and TRBJ2-5 provide the parts outside the CDR3, is DAGVTQSPTHLIKTRGQQVTLRCSPKSGHDTVSWYQQALGQGPQFIFQYYEEEERQRGNFPDRFSGHQFPNYSSELNVNALLLGDSALYLCASSSAGGAETQYFGPGTRLLVL.